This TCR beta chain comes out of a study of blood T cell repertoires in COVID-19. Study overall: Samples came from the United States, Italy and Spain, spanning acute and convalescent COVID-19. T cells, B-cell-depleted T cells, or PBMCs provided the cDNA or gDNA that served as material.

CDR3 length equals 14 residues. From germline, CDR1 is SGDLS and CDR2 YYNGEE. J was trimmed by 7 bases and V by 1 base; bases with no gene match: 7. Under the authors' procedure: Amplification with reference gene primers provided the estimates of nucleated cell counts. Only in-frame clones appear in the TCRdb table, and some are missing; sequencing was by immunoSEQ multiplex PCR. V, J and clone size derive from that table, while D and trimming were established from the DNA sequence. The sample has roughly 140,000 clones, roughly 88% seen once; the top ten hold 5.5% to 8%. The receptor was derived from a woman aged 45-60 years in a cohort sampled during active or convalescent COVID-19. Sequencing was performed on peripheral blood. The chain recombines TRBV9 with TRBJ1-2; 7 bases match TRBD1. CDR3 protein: CASSVHDRVVGYTF. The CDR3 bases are TGTGCCAGCAGCGTACACGACAGGGTGGTTGGCTACACCTTC.